This paragraph reports one T cell receptor (beta chain). Its antigen is not known. The sample is drawn from a study of shared clonotypes between healthy human individuals. About the research overall: Per donor, CD8 memory used one plate, CD8 naive used two, CD4 memory used three and CD4 naive used three. Findings and caveats of the study: An anticipated effect of sequencing depth on clonotype sharing among donors was recognized. Relative to their counterparts shared across all four donors, non-shared clonotypes exhibited diminished generation probabilities.

Using immunoSEQ multiplex PCR, the repertoire was profiled, and TCRdb retains in-frame clones only, with some absent. The sample lists some 2.3 million clones, just over 90% occurring once. CDR1 is SGHVS, CDR2 FQNEAQ, per germline. This CDR3 is 16 amino acids long. The ends were cut back, 2 bases at V and 7 bases at J, with 18 bases in the middle. Those who donated, Caucasian adults without exception, all lived in Nashville, Tennessee. The chain couples TRBV7-8 to TRBJ1-5; no firm D call. The TCR originated in a man between 18 and 29 years old in good health. Some clones in this sample may be carry-over from other donors' samples. Material: naive CD4+ T cells from PBMCs. The subset denotes: CD45RA+ positively selected. The CDR3 spells CASSLLVYDGKQPQHF. In DNA form, the CDR3 reads TGTGCCAGCAGCTTACTGGTTTATGATGGAAAGCAGCCCCAGCATTTT.